This T cell receptor beta chain was observed in a study of metastatic and nonmetastatic thyroid tumors. Study context: Comparative analysis of repertoires was undertaken across blood and tumor or nodule tissue obtained from malignant and benign thyroid patients.

Under the authors' procedure: What underpinned the distant-metastasis classifier for papillary thyroid cancer was the set of CDR3 differences across clinicopathological groups. TCRdb reprocessed the PCR reads using MiXCR. TCRdb's processing, not the authors', yielded these V and J calls. The sample lists tens of thousands of clones, about a sixth occurring once. Not a single patient had been given any form of treatment at any point before undergoing thyroid surgery. Comment on this clone: Antigen specificity is unknown. This sequence may be a read error, since a much larger clone differs from it by one base.

Whole-study findings and limits: It was reported that TCR beta diversity was significantly higher in malignant thyroid tumors than benign nodules, in blood and tumor.

Germline V gene data show CDR1 as SGHDT and CDR2 as YYEEEE. The CDR3 has 11 residues. V lost 3 bases and J lost 10, with 10 bases in between. The source is a male donor with papillary thyroid cancer or a benign thyroid nodule (not recorded which). Some clones in this sample may be carry-over from other donors' samples. The chain links TRBV5-6 to TRBJ1-1; D call uncertain. Sequencing was carried out using blood. DNA of the CDR3: TGTGCCAGCAGCTCCGTACGGGTAGCTTTCTTT. This encodes CASSSVRVAFF.